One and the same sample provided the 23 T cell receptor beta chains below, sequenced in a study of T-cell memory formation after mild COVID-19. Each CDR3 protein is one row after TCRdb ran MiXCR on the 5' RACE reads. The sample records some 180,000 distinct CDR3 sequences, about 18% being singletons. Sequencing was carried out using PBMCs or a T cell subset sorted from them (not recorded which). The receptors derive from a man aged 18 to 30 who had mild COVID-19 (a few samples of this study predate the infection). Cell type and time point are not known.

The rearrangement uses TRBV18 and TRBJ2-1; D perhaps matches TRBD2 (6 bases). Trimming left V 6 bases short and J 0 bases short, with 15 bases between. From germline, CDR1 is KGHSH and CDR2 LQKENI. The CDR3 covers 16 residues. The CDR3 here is CASSSVLASSYNEQFF. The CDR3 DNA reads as TGTGCCAGCTCGTCCGTGCTAGCGAGCTCCTACAATGAGCAGTTCTTC.

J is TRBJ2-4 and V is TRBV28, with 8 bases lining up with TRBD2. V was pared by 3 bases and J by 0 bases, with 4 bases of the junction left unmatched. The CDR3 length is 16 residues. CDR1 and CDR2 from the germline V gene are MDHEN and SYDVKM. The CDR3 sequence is CASSLSLAGAKNIQYF. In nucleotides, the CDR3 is TGTGCCAGCAGTTTGAGCCTAGCGGGAGCCAAAAACATTCAGTACTTC.

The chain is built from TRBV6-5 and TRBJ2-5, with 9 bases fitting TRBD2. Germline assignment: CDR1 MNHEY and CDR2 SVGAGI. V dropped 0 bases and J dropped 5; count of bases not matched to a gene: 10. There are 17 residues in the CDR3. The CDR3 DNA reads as TGTGCCAGCAGTTACTCGATTGGGACTAGCAGATCGGAGACCCAGTACTTC. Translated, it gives CASSYSIGTSRSETQYF.

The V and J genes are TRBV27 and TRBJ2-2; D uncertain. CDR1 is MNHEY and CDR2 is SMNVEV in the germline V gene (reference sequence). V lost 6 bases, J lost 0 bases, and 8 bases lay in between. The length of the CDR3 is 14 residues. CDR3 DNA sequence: TGTGCCAGCAGATTGCAGACGAACACCGGGGAGCTGTTTTTT. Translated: CASRLQTNTGELFF.

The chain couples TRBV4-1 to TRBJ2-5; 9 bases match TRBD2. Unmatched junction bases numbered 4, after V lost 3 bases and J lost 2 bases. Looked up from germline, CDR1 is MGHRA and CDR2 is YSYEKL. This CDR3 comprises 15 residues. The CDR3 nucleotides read TGCGCCAGCAGCCAGGGAAGCGGGGGGCAAGAGACCCAGTACTTC. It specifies CASSQGSGGQETQYF.

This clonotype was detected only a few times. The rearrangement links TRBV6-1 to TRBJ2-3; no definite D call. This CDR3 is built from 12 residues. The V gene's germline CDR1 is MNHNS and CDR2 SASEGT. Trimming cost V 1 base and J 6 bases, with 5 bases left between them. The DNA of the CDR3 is TGTGCCAGCAGTGAAGGGGATGATACGCAGTATTTT. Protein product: CASSEGDDTQYF.

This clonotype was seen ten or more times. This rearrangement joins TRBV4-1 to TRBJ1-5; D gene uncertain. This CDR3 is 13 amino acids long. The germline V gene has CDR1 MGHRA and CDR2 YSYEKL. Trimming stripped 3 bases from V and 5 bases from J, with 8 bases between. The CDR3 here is CASSQERDQPQHF. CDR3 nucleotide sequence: TGCGCCAGCAGCCAGGAAAGGGATCAGCCCCAGCATTTT.

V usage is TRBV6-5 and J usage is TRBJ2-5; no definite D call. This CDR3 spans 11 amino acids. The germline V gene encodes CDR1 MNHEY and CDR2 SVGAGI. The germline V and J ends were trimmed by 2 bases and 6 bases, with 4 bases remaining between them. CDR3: CASSYKKTQYF. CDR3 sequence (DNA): TGTGCCAGCAGTTACAAAAAGACCCAGTACTTC.

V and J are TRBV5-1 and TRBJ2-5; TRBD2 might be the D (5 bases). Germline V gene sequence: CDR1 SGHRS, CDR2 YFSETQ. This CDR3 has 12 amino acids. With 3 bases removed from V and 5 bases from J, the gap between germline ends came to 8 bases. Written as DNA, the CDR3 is TGCGCCAGCAGCTCGCCGGGGGAGACCCAGTACTTC. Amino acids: CASSSPGETQYF.

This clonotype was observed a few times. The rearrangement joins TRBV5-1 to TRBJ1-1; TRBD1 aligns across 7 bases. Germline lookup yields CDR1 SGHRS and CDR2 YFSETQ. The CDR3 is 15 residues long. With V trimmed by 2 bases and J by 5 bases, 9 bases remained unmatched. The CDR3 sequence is CASSLTGERRTEAFF. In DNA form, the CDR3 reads TGCGCCAGCAGCTTAACAGGGGAAAGGAGGACTGAAGCTTTCTTT.

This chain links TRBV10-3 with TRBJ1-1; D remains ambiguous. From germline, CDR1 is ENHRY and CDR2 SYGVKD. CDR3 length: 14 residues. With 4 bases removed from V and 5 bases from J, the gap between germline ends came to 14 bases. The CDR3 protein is CAISVNQRETEAFF. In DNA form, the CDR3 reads TGTGCCATCAGTGTTAATCAGAGGGAGACTGAAGCTTTCTTT.

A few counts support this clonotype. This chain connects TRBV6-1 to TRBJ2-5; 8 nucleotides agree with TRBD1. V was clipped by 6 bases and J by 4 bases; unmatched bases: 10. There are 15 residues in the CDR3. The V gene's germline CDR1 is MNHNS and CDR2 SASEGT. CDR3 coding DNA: TGTGCCAGCAGGGAACAGGGGGTTTTAGTAGAGACCCAGTACTTC. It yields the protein CASREQGVLVETQYF.

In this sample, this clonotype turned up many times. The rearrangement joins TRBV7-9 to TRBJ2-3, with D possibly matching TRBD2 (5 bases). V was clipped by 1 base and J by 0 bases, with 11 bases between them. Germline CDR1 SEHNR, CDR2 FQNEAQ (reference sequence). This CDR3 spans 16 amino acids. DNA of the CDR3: TGTGCCAGCAGCTTAGGGCCTAGCAGGAGCACAGATACGCAGTATTTT. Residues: CASSLGPSRSTDTQYF. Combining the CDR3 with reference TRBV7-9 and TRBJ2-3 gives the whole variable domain DTGVSQNPRHKITKRGQNVTFRCDPISEHNRLYWYRQTLGQGPEFLTYFQNEAQLEKSRLLSDRFSAERPKGSFSTLEIQRTEQGDSAMYLCASSLGPSRSTDTQYFGPGTRLTVL.

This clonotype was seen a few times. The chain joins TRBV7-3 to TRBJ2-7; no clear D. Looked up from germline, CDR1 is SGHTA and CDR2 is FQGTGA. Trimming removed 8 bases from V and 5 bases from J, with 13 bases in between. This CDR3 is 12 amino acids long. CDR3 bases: TGTGCCAGCGCCATAGGGTGGAACGAGCAGTACGTC. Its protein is CASAIGWNEQYV.

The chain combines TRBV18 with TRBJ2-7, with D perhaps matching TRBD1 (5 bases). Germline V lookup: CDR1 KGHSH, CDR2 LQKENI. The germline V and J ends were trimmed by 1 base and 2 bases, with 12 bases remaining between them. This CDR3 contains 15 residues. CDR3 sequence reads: CASSPLHDSTYEQYV. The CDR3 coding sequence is TGTGCCAGCTCACCACTGCACGACAGTACCTACGAGCAGTACGTC.

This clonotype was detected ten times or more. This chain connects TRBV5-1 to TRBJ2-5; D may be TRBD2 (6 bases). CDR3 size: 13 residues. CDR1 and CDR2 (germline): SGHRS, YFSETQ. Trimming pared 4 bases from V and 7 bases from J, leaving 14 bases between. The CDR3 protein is CASSRDSPGTQYF. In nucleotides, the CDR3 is TGCGCCAGCAGCCGGGACTCGCCGGGGACCCAGTACTTC.

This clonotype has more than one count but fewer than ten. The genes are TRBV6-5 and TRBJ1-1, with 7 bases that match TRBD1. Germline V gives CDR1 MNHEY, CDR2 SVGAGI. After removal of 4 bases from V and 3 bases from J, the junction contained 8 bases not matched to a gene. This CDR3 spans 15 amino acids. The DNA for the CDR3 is TGTGCCAGCAGTTCCCTTGTGAGGGGGCACACTGAAGCTTTCTTT. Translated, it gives CASSSLVRGHTEAFF.

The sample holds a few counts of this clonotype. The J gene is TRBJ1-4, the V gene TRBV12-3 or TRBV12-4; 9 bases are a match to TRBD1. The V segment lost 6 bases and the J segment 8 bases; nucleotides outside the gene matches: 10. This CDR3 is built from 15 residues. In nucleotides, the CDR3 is TGTGCCAGCAGCCAGGGACAGGGATTACGGGAAAAACTGTTTTTT. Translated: CASSQGQGLREKLFF.

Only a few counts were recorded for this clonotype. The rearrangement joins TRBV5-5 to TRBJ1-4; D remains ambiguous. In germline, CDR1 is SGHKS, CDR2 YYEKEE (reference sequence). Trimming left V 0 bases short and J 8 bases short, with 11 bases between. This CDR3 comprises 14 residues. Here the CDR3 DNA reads TGTGCCAGCAGCTTGGAGGCCAACCGCGAAAAACTGTTTTTT. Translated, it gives CASSLEANREKLFF.

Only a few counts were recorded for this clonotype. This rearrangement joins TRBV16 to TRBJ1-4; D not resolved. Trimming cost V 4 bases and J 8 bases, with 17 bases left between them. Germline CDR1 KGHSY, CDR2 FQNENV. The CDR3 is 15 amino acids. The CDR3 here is CASSPYLGESEKLFF. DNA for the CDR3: TGTGCCAGCAGCCCTTACCTCGGGGAAAGCGAAAAACTGTTTTTT.

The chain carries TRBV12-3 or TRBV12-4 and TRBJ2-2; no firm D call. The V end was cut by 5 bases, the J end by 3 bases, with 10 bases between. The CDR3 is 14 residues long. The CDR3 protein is CASSPARHTGELFF. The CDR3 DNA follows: TGTGCCAGCAGTCCTGCACGGCACACCGGGGAGCTGTTTTTT.

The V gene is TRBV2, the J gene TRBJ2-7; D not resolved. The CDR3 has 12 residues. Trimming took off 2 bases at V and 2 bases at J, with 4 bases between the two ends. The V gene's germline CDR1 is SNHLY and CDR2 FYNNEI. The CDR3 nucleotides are TGTGCCAGCAGTGAACGGGCCTACGAGCAGTACTTC. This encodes CASSERAYEQYF.

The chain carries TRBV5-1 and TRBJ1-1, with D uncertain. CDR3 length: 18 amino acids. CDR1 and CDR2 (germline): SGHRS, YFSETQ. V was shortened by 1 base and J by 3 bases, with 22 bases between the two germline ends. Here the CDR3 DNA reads TGCGCCAGCAGCTTGAGGTTCTTATCCCCCCAGAAGCACACTGAAGCTTTCTTT. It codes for CASSLRFLSPQKHTEAFF.